Each of the 2 T cell receptor beta chains below was sequenced from the same sample in a study of T cell changes during pregnancy in multiple sclerosis. The protocol was immunoSEQ multiplex PCR, while the TCRdb copy is restricted to in-frame clones and leaves out a portion. The sample gives about 40,000 clones, roughly 90% of which show up once; over 10% is in the top ten. This specimen consisted of CD8+ T cells from peripheral blood mononuclear cells, obtained in the first trimester of pregnancy. The receptor source for this set is a female donor with multiple sclerosis, enrolled in a pregnancy study.

The rearrangement links TRBV4-1 to TRBJ2-7; no clear D. With 1 base removed from V and 0 bases from J, the gap between germline ends came to 16 bases. Germline CDR1 is MGHRA and CDR2 is YSYEKL. CDR3 length equals 17 residues. CDR3 protein: CASSQGATPGSSYEQYF. The DNA for the CDR3 is TGCGCCAGCAGCCAAGGTGCGACACCAGGATCCTCCTACGAGCAGTACTTC.

This chain uses TRBV10-1 with TRBJ2-3, with TRBD2 identical over 7 bases. This CDR3 has 13 residues. J lost 4 bases, V lost 8 bases, and 6 bases had no gene match. Germline CDR1 reads WNHNN; CDR2 reads SYGVQD (reference sequence). The CDR3 reads CASDRTRADTQYF. The DNA for the CDR3 is TGCGCCAGCGATAGGACTAGGGCAGATACGCAGTATTTT.